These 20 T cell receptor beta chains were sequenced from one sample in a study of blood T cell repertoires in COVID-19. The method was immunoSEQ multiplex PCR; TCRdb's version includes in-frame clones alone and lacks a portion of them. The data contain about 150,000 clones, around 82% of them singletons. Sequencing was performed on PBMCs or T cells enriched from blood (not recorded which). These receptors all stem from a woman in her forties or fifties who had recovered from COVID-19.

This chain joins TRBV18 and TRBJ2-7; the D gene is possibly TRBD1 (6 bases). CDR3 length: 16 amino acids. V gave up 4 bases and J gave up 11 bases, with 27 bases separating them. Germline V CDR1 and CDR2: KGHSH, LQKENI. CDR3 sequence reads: CASSRSLGQDLVIEYF. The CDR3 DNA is TGTGCCAGCTCACGGTCCCTGGGACAAGACTTAGTAATTGAGTACTTC. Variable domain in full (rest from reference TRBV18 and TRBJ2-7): NAGVMQNPRHLVRRRGQEARLRCSPMKGHSHVYWYRQLPEEGLKFMVYLQKENIIDESGMPKERFSAEFPKEGPSILRIQQVVRGDSAAYFCASSRSLGQDLVIEYFGPGTRLTVT.

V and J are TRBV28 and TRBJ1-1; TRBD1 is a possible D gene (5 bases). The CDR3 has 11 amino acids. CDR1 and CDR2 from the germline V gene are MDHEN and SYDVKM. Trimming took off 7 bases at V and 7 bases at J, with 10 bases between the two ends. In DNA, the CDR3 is TGTGCCAGCAAGACAGTATTTGAAGCTTTCTTT. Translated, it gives CASKTVFEAFF.

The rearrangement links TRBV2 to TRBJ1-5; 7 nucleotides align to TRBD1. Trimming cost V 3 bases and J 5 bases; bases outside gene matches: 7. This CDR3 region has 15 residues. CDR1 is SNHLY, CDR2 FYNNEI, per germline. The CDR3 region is CASSERQGVDQPQHF. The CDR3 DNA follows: TGTGCCAGCAGTGAGCGGCAGGGGGTGGATCAGCCCCAGCATTTT.

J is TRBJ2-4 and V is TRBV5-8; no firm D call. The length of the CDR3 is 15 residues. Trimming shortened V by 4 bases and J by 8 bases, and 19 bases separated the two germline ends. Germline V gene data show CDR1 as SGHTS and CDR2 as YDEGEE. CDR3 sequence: CASSPVYPLTDIQYF. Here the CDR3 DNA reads TGTGCCAGCAGCCCTGTCTACCCCCTAACGGACATTCAGTACTTC.

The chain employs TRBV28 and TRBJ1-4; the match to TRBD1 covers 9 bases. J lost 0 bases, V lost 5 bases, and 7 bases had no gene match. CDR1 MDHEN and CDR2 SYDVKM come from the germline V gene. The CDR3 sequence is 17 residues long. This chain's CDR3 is CASSRPGQGATNEKLFF. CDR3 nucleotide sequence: TGTGCCAGCAGTAGGCCGGGACAGGGTGCAACTAATGAAAAACTGTTTTTT.

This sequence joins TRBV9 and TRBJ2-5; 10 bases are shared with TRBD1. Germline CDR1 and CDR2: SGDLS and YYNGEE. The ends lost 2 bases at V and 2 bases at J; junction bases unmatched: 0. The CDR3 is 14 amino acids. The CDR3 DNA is TGTGCCAGCAGCGTGGACAGGGGGCAAGAGACCCAGTACTTC. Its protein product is CASSVDRGQETQYF.

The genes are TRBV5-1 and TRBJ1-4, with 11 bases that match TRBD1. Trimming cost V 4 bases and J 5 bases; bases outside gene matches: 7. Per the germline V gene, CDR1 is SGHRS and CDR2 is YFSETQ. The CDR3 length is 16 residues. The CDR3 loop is CASSPRTGGLNEKLFF. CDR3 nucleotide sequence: TGCGCCAGCAGCCCGAGGACAGGGGGCTTGAATGAAAAACTGTTTTTT.

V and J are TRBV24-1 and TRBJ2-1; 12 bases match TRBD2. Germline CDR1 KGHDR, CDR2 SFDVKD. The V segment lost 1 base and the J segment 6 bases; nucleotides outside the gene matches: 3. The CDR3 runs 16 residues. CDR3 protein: CATSDFPSGGANEQFF. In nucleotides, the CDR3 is TGTGCCACCAGTGATTTTCCTAGCGGGGGGGCCAATGAGCAGTTCTTC.

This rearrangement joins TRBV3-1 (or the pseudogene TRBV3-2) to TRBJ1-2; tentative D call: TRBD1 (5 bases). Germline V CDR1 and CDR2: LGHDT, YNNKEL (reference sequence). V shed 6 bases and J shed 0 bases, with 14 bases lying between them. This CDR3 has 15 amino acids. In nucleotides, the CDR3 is TGTGCCAGCAGACCCGGGGGGGTTGCTAACTATGGCTACACCTTC. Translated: CASRPGGVANYGYTF.

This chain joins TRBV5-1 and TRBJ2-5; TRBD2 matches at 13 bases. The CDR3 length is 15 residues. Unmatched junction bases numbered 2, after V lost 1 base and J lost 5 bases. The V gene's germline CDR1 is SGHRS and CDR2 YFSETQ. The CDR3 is CASSLRGLAGETQYF. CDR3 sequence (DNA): TGCGCCAGCAGCTTGAGGGGACTAGCGGGGGAGACCCAGTACTTC.

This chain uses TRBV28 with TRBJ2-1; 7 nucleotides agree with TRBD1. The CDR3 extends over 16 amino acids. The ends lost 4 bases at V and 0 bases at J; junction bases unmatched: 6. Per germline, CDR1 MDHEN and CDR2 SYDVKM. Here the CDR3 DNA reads TGTGCCAGCAGTTCACACAGGGGATTCTCCTACAATGAGCAGTTCTTC. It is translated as CASSSHRGFSYNEQFF.

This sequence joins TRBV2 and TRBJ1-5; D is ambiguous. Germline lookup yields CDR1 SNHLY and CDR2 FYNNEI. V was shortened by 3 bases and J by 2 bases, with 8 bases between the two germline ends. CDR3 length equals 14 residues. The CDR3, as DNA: TGTGCCAGCAGTGATTCCGGGGGCAATCAGCCCCAGCATTTT. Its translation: CASSDSGGNQPQHF.

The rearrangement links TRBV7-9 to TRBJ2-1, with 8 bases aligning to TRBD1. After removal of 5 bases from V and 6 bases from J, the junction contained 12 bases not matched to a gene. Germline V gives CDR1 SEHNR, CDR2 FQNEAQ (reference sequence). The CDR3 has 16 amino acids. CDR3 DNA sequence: TGTGCCAGCAGCCATCCAGACAGGGGTCTGGCCAATGAGCAGTTCTTC. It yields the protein CASSHPDRGLANEQFF.

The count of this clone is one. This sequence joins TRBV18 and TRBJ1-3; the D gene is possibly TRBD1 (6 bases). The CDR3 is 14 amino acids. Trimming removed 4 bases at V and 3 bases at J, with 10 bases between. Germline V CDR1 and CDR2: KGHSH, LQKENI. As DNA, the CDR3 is TGTGCCAGCTCACAACAGGGTTTTGGAAACACCATATATTTT. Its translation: CASSQQGFGNTIYF.

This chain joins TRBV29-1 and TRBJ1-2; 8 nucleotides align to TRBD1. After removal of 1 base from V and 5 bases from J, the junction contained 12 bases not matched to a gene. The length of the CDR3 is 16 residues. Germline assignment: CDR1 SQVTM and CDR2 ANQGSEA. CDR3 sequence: CSVEGTTGAIPYGYTF. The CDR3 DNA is TGCAGCGTTGAAGGTACGACAGGGGCCATACCTTATGGCTACACCTTC.

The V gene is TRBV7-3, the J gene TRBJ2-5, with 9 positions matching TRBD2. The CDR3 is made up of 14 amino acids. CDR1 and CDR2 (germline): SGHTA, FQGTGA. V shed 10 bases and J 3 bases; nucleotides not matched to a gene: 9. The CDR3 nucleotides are TGTGCCACCTCGGCAGCGGGGGGCAAAGAGACCCAGTACTTC. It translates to CATSAAGGKETQYF.

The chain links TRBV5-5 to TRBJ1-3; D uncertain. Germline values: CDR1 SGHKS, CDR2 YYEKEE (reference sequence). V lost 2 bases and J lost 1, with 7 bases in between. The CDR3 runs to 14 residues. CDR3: CASSLRDSGNTIYF. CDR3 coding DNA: TGTGCCAGCAGCTTACGAGATTCTGGAAACACCATATATTTT.

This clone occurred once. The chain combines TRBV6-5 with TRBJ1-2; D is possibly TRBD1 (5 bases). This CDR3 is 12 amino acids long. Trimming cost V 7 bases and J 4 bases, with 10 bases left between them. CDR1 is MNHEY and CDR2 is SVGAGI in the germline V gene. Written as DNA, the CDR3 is TGTGCCAGCAAGCAAGACAGCTATGGCTACACCTTC. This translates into CASKQDSYGYTF.

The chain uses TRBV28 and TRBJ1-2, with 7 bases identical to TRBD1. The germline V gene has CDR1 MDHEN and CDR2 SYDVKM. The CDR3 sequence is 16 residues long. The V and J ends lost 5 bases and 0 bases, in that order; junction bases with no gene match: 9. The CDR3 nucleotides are TGTGCCAGCAGTATGCTGTGGGACAGAGCTAACTATGGCTACACCTTC. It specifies CASSMLWDRANYGYTF.

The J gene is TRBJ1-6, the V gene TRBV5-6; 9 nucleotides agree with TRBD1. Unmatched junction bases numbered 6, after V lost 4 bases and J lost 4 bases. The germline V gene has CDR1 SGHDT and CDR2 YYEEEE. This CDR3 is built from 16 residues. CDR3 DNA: TGTGCCAGCAGCGCTGGACAGGGGAATTATAATTCACCCCTCCACTTT. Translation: CASSAGQGNYNSPLHF.